This TCR beta chain was identified during a study of blood T cell repertoires in COVID-19 (dated by TCRdb to 2018 to 2020). About the study as a whole: Samples from collaborators originated in the United States, Italy and Spain and spanned both the acute and convalescent phases of COVID-19. The prospective study material was composed of cDNA or gDNA derived from T cells, B-cell-depleted T cells, or PBMCs. Subjects who had been exposed to COVID-19, were actively infected with it, or had recovered from it provided the deeply sampled blood TCRbeta repertoires that made up the dataset. A freely available public database, intended as a resource for researchers studying the immune response to SARS-CoV-2, is where the repertoires were released. Samples were obtained from the ongoing ImmuneRACE study (first 160 participants) and from over 1,000 subjects provided by 6 global collaborators. The sample metadata nearly always contained a de-identified subject ID, COVID-19 status, age in years and sex. HLA class I and class II types, where available, came from metadata supplied by the sample provider rather than from assay-based typing. Results the study describes overall, beyond this receptor: Clinical and demographic metadata were provided uncurated, with the amount varying by source and participant.

Each collaborating institution followed its own protocols to collect whole blood in K2EDTA tubes. For TCRbeta analysis, collaborator samples were shipped as frozen whole blood, as isolated PBMCs, or as DNA extracted from either sample type. At the junction V is shortened by 7 bases and J by 4 bases; bases outside the gene matches: 9. The CDR3 holds 15 amino acids from the cysteine to the phenylalanine. Kept here is only the CDR3 DNA, which spans 45 bases and is read in frame from base 1. The germline V gene gives CDR1 as MNHEY and CDR2 as SVGAGI. This clone was counted between two and nine times. What antigen it recognizes has not been identified. No base qualities exist here, and no much larger clone lies one base off it. TCRbeta CDR3 regions were amplified from genomic DNA by means of the immunoSEQ Assay, a bias-controlled multiplex PCR. As for the authors' bioinformatics: The number of nucleated cells in each sample was estimated by amplification of reference gene primers within the assay. Sequence reads were collapsed and filtered to measure the absolute abundance of every unique TCRbeta CDR3 rearrangement. For each sample, productive Simpson clonality was calculated as the square root of Simpson's diversity index across productive rearrangements. This is the immuneACCESS table as TCRdb keeps it, with only in-frame sequences that have V and J called. A part of the clones is gone; compared with another copy, unresolved V genes explain less than half, and the rest is unexplained. V, J and clone size reflect that table, while D and trimming were determined from the DNA. The sample table records over 110,000 clones; about 91% of these occur just once. The top ten hold around 28% of the sample.

The sample comprised peripheral blood. The rearranged chain carries TRBV6-5 and TRBJ2-2; 7 nucleotides in the junction match TRBD1. This TCR was sampled from a human donor in a cohort sampled during active COVID-19. The nucleotide sequence reads TGTGCCAGCAACCCCGCACAGGGGATCACCGGGGAGCTGTTTTTT. This yields the protein CASNPAQGITGELFF.